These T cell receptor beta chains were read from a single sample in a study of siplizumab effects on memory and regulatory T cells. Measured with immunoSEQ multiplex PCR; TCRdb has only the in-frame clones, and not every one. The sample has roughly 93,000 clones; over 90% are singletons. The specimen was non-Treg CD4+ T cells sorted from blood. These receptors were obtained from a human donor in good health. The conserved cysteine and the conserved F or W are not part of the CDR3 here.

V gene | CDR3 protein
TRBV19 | ASQPGTGHIQPQH
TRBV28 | ASSFLQGLTYSGANVLT
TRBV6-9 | ASSRDRGRNEQF
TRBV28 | ASSAILRGQVDQPQH
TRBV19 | ASRLAGNGVYSNQPQH
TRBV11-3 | ASSLTSGPLPDEQY
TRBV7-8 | ASSSHRDPHQPQH
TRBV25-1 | ASSYTGSETEAF
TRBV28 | ASSATSGMEETQY
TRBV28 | ASSLFPRGRTDTQY
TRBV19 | ASSIPGAQETQY
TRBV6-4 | ASSPNRGQGSGYT
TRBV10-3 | AISPQGGARRKAVYEQY
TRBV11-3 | ASSLGSVSTDTQY
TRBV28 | ASSYLGNQETQY
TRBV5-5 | ASIDRDTLGNEQF
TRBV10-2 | ASSGGVLSGGYT
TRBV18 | ASSPQTSTDTQY
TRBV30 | AWSAQGLETQY
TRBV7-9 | ASSLVGQGDTQY